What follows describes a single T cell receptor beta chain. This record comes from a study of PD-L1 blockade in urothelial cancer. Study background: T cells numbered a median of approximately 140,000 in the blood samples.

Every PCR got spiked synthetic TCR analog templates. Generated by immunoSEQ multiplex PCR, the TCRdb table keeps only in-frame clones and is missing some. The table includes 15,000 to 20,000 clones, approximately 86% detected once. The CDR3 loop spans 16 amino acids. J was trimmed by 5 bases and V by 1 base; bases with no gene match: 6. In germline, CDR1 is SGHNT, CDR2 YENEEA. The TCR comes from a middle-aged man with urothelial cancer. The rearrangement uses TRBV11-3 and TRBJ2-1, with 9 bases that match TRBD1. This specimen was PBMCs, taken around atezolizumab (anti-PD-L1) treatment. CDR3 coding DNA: TGTGCCAGCAGCTTAGGGGGACAGGGTGGTAACAATGAGCAGTTCTTC. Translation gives CASSLGGQGGNNEQFF.